The TCR beta chain under discussion was sequenced for a study of PD-L1 blockade in urothelial cancer. Looking at the study overall: Blood drawn 3 weeks (second dose) and 6 weeks after treatment start was analyzed.

This clone was recorded once. The time point: pretreatment peripheral blood. The repertoire was sequenced with immunoSEQ multiplex PCR; TCRdb's copy has only in-frame clones and lacks some. The data show 70,000 to 75,000 clones, around 90% seen once. Germline V gene data show CDR1 as MDHEN and CDR2 as SYDVKM. This CDR3 contains 16 residues. The J segment lost 4 bases and the V segment lost 5 bases, leaving 10 bases of the junction unmatched. The V and J genes are TRBV28 and TRBJ2-5; TRBD2 matches 10 bases. The receptor's source is a man aged 70-80 years with urothelial cancer. The starting material was PBMCs, obtained around atezolizumab (anti-PD-L1) treatment. The CDR3 spells CASSPPLAGAAETQYF. The CDR3, as DNA: TGTGCCAGCAGTCCCCCTCTAGCGGGAGCGGCAGAGACCCAGTACTTC.